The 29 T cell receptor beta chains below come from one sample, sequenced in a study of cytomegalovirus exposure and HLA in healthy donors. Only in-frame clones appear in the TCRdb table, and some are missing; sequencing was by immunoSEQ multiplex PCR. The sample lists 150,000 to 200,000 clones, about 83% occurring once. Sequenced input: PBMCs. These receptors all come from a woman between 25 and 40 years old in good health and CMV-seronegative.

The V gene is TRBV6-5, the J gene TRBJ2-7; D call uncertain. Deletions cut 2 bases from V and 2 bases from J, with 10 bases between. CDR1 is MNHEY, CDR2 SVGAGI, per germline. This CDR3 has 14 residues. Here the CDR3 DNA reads TGTGCCAGCAGTTACCCCGACAATCCCTACGAGCAGTACTTC. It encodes CASSYPDNPYEQYF.

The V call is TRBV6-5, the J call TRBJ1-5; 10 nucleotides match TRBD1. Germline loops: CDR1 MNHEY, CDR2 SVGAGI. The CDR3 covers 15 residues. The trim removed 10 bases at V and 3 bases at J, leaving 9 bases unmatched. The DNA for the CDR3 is TGTGCCACCTCCCGGACAGGGGGAACCAATCAGCCCCAGCATTTT. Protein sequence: CATSRTGGTNQPQHF.

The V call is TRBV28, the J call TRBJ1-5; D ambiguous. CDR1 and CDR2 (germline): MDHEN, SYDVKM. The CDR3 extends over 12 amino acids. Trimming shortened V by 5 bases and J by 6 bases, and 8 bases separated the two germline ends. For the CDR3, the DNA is TGTGCCAGCAGTCCCCCGGTTCAGCCCCAGCATTTT. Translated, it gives CASSPPVQPQHF.

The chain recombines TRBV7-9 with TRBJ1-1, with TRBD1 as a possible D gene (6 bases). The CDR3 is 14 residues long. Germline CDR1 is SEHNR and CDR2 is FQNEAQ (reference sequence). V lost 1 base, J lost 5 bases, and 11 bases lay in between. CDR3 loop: CASSLEGGKTEAFF. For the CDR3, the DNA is TGTGCCAGCAGCTTAGAAGGGGGAAAAACTGAAGCTTTCTTT.

In DNA form, the CDR3 reads TGTGCTAGCTGCTCCGGGACAGGTGTCTGCGAGCAGTACTTC. Its protein product is CASCSGTGVCEQYF. This chain connects TRBV12-5 to TRBJ2-7; 8 bases are a match to TRBD1. Germline V gene lookup returns CDR1 LGHNT and CDR2 FRNRAP. The V gene end was trimmed by 9 bases and the J gene end by 6 bases; junction bases not matched to a gene: 13. The CDR3 sequence is 14 residues long.

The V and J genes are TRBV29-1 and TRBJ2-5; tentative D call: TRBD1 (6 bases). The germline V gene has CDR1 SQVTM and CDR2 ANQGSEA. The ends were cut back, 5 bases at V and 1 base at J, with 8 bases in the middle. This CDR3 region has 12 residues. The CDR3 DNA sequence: TGCAGCGTTAGGGGGACCCAAGAGACCCAGTACTTC. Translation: CSVRGTQETQYF.

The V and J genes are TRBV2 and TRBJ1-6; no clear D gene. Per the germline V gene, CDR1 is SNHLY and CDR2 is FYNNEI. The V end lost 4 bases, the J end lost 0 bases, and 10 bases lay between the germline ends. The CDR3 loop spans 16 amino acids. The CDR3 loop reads CASSGTGSSYNSPLHF. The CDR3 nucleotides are TGTGCCAGCAGTGGAACCGGGAGCTCCTATAATTCACCCCTCCACTTT.

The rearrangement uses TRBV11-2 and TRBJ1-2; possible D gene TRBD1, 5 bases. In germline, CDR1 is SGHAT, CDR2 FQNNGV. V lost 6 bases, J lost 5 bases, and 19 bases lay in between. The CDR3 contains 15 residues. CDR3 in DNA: TGTGCCAGCAGGGGCCTCATGGGGCGAGATTATGGCTACACCTTC. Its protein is CASRGLMGRDYGYTF.

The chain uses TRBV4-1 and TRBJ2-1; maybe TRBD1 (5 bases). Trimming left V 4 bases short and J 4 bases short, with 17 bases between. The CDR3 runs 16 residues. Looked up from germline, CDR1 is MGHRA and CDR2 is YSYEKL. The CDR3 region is CASSPAGLDVYNEQFF. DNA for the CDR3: TGCGCCAGCAGCCCAGCAGGGTTGGATGTTTACAATGAGCAGTTCTTC.

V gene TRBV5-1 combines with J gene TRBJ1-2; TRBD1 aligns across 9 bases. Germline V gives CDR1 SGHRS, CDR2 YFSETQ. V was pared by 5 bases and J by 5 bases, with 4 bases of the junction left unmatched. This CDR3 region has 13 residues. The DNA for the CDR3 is TGCGCCAGCAGATTAGGACAGGGGTATGGCTACACCTTC. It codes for CASRLGQGYGYTF.

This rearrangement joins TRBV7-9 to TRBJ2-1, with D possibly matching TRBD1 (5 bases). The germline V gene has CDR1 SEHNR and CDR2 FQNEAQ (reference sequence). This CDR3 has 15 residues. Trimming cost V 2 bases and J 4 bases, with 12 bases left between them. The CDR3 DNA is TGTGCCAGCAGCTTAATAGGGGTGGGGTACAATGAGCAGTTCTTC. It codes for CASSLIGVGYNEQFF.

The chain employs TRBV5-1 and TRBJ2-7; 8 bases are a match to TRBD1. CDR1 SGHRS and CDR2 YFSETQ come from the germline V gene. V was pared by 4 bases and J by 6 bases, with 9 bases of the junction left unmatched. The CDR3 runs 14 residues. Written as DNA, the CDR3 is TGCGCCAGCAGCACCAGACAGGGGTTCGGCGAGCAGTACTTC. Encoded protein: CASSTRQGFGEQYF.

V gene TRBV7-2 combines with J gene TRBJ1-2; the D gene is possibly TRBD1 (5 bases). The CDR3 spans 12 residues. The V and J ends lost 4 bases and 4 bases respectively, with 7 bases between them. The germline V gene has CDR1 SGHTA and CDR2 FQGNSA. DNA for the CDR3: TGTGCCAGCAGCTCCAGGGCCTATGGCTACACCTTC. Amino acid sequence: CASSSRAYGYTF.

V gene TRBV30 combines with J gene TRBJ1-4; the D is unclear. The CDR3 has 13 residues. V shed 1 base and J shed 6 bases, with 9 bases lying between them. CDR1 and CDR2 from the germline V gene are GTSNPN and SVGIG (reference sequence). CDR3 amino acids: CAWSEVRDEKLFF. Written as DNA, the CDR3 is TGTGCCTGGAGTGAGGTTCGGGATGAAAAACTGTTTTTT.

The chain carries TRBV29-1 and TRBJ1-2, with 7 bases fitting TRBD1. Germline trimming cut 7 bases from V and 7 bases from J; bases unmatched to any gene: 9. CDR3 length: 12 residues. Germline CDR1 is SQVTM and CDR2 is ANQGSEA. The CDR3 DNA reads TGCAGCGGAGGTCAGGGGGTTAGTGGCTACACCTTC. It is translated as CSGGQGVSGYTF.

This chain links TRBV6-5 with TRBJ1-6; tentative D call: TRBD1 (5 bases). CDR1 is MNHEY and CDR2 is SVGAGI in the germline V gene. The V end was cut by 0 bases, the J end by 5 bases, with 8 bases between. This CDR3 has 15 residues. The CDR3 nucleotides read TGTGCCAGCAGTTACTCCAGACAGAATAATTCACCCCTCCACTTT. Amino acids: CASSYSRQNNSPLHF.

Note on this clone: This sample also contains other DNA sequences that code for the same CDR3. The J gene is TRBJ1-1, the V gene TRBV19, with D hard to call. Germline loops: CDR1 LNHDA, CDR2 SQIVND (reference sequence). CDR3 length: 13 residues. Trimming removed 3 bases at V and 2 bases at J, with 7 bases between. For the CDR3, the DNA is TGTGCCAGTAGTATCGGTGTCAACACTGAAGCTTTCTTT. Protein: CASSIGVNTEAFF.

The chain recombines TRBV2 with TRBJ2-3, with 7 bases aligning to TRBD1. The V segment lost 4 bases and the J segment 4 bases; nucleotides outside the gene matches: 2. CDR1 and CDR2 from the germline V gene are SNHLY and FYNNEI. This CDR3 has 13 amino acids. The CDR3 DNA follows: TGTGCCAGCAGTGGGCAGGGGGCAGATACGCAGTATTTT. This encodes CASSGQGADTQYF. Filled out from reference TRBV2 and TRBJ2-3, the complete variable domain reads EPEVTQTPSHQVTQMGQEVILRCVPISNHLYFYWYRQILGQKVEFLVSFYNNEISEKSEIFDDQFSVERPDGSNFTLKIRSTKLEDSAMYFCASSGQGADTQYFGPGTRLTVL.

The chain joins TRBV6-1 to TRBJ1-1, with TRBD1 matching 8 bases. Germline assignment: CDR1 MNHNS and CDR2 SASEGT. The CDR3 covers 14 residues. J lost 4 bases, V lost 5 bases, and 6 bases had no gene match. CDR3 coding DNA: TGTGCCAGCAGTTGGGACAGGTTGAGCACTGAAGCTTTCTTT. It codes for CASSWDRLSTEAFF.

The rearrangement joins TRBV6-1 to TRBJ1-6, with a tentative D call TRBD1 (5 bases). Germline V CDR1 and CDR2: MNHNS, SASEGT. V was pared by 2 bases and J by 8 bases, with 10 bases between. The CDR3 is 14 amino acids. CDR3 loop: CASSEFVGDSPLHF. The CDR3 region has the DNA TGTGCCAGCAGTGAATTCGTAGGGGATTCACCCCTCCACTTT.

CDR3 sequence: CASSLGLAGSTDTQYF. CDR3 DNA: TGCGCCAGCAGCTTGGGACTAGCGGGGAGCACAGATACGCAGTATTTT. The chain employs TRBV5-1 and TRBJ2-3, with 11 bases fitting TRBD2. V was clipped by 0 bases and J by 0 bases; unmatched bases: 0. Germline V CDR1 and CDR2: SGHRS, YFSETQ. The CDR3 has 16 residues.

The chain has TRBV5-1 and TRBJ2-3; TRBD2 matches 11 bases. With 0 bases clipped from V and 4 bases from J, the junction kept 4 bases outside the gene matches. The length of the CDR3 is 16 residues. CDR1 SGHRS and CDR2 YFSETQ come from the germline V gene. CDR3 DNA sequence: TGCGCCAGCAGCTTGGGGTCGGGACTAGCGGCAGATACGCAGTATTTT. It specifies CASSLGSGLAADTQYF.

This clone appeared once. The CDR3 DNA sequence: TGCGCCAGCAGCTTGTCGACTAGCGGGGGACCTTTACTCTACGAGCAGTACTTC. It encodes CASSLSTSGGPLLYEQYF. V is TRBV5-1 and J is TRBJ2-7; 12 bases match TRBD2. The CDR3 consists of 18 residues. The trim removed 1 base at V and 3 bases at J, leaving 11 bases unmatched. Looked up from germline, CDR1 is SGHRS and CDR2 is YFSETQ.

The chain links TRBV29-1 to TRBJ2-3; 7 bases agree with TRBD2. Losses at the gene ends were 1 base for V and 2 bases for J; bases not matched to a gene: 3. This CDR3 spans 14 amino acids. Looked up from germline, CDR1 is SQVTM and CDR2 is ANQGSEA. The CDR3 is CSVEGRGSTDTQYF. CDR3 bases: TGCAGCGTTGAAGGGCGGGGGTCCACAGATACGCAGTATTTT.

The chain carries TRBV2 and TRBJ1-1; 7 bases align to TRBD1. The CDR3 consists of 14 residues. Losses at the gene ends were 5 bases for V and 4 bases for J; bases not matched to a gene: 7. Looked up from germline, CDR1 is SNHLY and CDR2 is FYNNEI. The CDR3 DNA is TGTGCCAGCAGTCCCAACTCAGGGGGCACTGAAGCTTTCTTT. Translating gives CASSPNSGGTEAFF.

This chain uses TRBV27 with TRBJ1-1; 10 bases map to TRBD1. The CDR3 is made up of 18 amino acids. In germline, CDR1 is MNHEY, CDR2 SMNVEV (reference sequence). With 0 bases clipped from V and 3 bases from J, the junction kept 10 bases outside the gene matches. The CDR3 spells CASSLSFDRGRRDTEAFF. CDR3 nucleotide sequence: TGTGCCAGCAGTTTATCTTTCGACAGGGGGCGACGTGACACTGAAGCTTTCTTT.

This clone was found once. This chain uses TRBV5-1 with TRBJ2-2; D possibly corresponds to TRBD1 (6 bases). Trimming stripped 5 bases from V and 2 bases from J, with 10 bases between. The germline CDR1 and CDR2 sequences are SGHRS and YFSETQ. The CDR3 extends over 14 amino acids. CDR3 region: CASSRDTNTGELFF. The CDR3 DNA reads TGCGCCAGCAGTCGGGACACCAACACCGGGGAGCTGTTTTTT.

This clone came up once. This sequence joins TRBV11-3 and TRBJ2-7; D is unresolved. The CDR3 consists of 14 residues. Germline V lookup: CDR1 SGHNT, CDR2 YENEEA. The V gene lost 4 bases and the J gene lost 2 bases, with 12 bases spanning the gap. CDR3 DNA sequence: TGTGCCAGCAGCTACCCAGACAAGGCCTACGAGCAGTACTTC. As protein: CASSYPDKAYEQYF.

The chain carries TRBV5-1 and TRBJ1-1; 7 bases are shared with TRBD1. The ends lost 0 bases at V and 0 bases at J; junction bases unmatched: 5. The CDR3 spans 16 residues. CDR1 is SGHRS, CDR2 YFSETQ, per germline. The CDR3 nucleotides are TGCGCCAGCAGCTTGGCCCCACAGGGGATGAACACTGAAGCTTTCTTT. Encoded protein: CASSLAPQGMNTEAFF.